This T cell receptor (beta chain) was sequenced for a study of shared clonotypes between healthy human individuals. General study points: Of the naive CD4 clonotypes, around 5.2% were shared across a handful of donors.

Naive CD8 cells comprised CD45RO-negative, CCR7-positively selected cells, excluding terminally differentiated effector memory CD45RA+ cells. Only Caucasian adults living in Nashville, Tennessee made up the donor group. A note on this clone: Its antigen is currently unknown.

V shed 5 bases and J shed 0 bases, with 11 bases lying between them. The length of the CDR3 is 14 residues. CDR1 and CDR2 from the germline V gene are SGHVS and FQNEAQ. Under the authors' procedure: With immunoSEQ giving junction-only sequences and no quality scores, filtering differed. Produced via immunoSEQ multiplex PCR; TCRdb's table is partial and in-frame only. That table supplies the V and J calls and clone size; D and trimming were determined from the DNA. The sample consists of approximately 600,000 clones, 85% to 95% of them appearing once. The sequence was collected from a woman aged 25 to 39 in good health. The material sequenced was naive CD8+ T cells sorted from blood. The rearrangement uses TRBV7-8 and TRBJ2-7; tentative D call: TRBD1 (5 bases). The CDR3 protein is CASSPMTDSYEQYF. The CDR3 DNA is TGTGCCAGCAGCCCAATGACAGACTCCTACGAGCAGTACTTC.